What follows is one T cell receptor beta chain and its context. What it binds is not known. Isolation of PBMCs gave at least 7 million cells per sample. Then a second PCR, running roughly 7 to 11 cycles, was carried out with a sample-barcoded 5' primer and a J-beta primer mix. Unique molecular identifiers of 12 random nucleotides labeled each cDNA. There were at least 2.5 million CDR3-containing paired-end reads obtained from each sample. One entry per CDR3 protein results from TCRdb running MiXCR on the 5' RACE reads. The sample carries hundreds of thousands of distinct CDR3 sequences, about 56% recorded once. The CDR3 runs 16 residues. The V and J ends lost 0 bases and 5 bases respectively, with 16 bases between them. Germline lookup yields CDR1 LGHNA and CDR2 YNFKEQ. The source of the sample is a study of blood T cells in healthy people across ages. Study-wide findings and caveats: A roughly linear age-dependent decrease characterized TCR beta diversity per million T cells.

Input material: blood. This TCR came from a man aged 35-49 years in good health. The rearrangement joins TRBV4-2 to TRBJ2-5; no clear D gene. The CDR3 protein is CASSQDMSEYPETQYF. CDR3 nucleotide sequence: TGTGCCAGCAGCCAAGATATGTCGGAATACCCCGAGACCCAGTACTTC.